This TCR beta chain originates from a study of T cells after yellow fever vaccination. Overall study findings and caveats: Post-booster repertoires contained most primary-vaccination clones again (about 95% CD4, 85% to 90% CD8).

TCRdb re-derived calls from the 5' RACE reads in MiXCR, one entry per CDR3 protein. The sample lists 100,000 to 150,000 distinct CDR3 sequences, more than 7.5% occurring once. With regard to this clonotype: The target antigen is unknown.

V lost 0 bases, J lost 5 bases, and 11 bases stayed unmatched. The CDR3 runs 19 residues. Germline assignment: CDR1 LNHNV and CDR2 YYDKDF (reference sequence). The TCR was taken from a man younger than 35 who received the YFV17D yellow fever vaccine. Sequencing was performed on CD8+ T cells sorted from PBMCs, taken on the day of the yellow fever booster vaccination. V is TRBV15 and J is TRBJ2-5; the match to TRBD2 covers 14 bases. CDR3: CATSRDFGTSGGWGETQYF. Written as DNA, the CDR3 is TGTGCCACCAGCAGAGACTTCGGGACTAGCGGGGGATGGGGGGAGACCCAGTACTTC.